This T cell receptor beta chain was observed in a study of shared clonotypes between healthy human individuals. Naivety among CD8 cells was defined by CD45RO negativity and positive CCR7 selection, thereby excluding terminally differentiated effector memory CD45RA+ cells. A remark on this clone: Antigen: not known.

Sorted-subset replicate PCR reactions contained approximately 190 ng DNA, corresponding to about 30,000 T cell genomes. Clones were sequenced by immunoSEQ multiplex PCR, and TCRdb holds only the in-frame ones, with some missing. The sample has some 2.1 million clones, 85% to 95% seen once. Findings and limits, study-wide: Represented diversity (both genetic and exposure-history) was limited by the small number of donors. Non-shared clonotypes had lower generation probabilities than those shared by all four donors. Roughly 5% was the fraction of naive CD4 clonotypes found shared across a handful of donors.

The CDR3 totals 16 residues. Trimming took off 3 bases at V and 3 bases at J, with 16 bases between the two ends. Germline V gene sequence: CDR1 SGDLS, CDR2 YYNGEE. This chain connects TRBV9 to TRBJ2-1; weak D call: TRBD1 (7 bases). The TCR originated in a young man in good health. Sequencing was performed on naive CD8+ T cells sorted from blood. CDR3 bases: TGTGCCAGCAGCGCGACAGGGACTTCCTTCTACAATGAGCAGTTCTTC. This codes for CASSATGTSFYNEQFF.